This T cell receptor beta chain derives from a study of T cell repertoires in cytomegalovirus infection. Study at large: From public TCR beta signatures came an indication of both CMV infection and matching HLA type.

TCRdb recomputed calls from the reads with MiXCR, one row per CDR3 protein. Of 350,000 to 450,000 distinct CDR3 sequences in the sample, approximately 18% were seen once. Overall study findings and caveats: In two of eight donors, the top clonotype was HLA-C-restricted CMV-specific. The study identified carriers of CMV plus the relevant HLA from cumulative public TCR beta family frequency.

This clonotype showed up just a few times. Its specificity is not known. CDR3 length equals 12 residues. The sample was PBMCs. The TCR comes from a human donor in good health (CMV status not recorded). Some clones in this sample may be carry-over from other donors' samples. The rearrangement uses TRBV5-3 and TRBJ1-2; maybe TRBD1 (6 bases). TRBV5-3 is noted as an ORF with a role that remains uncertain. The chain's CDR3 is CATKQGFYGYTF. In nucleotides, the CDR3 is TGTGCGACCAAGCAGGGGTTCTATGGCTACACCTTC.